This entry features one T cell receptor beta chain sequence. Its matching antigen is unknown. Assay used: immunoSEQ multiplex PCR; TCRdb lists only in-frame clones, some missing. The table includes tens of thousands of clones, less than 90% detected once. The entry originates in a study of OX40 agonist ivuxolimab in advanced cancers. Turning to the study itself: Mean age about 60 years, range about 20 to 79; roughly 82% male. Study-wide results and caveats: With doses of 0.1-3.0 mg/kg, partial responders showed among the lowest clonal expansion.

Per germline, CDR1 MGHDK and CDR2 SYGVNS. The length of the CDR3 is 18 residues. The junction had 12 bases not matched to a gene; V was cut back by 2 bases and J by 3 bases. Sequencing used CD4+ or CD8+ T cells sorted from blood, obtained in a trial of the OX40 agonist ivuxolimab. The clonotype originates from an adult with an advanced solid tumor such as melanoma, head and neck, liver or kidney cancer. The gene calls are TRBV25-1 and TRBJ1-4; 7 bases agree with TRBD1. The CDR3 nucleotides are TGTGCCAGCAGTGAACGGGGGGGGCAGGGGGAGCCTAATGAAAAACTGTTTTTT. Translation: CASSERGGQGEPNEKLFF.